What follows are 8 T cell receptor beta chains derived from one specimen sequenced in a study of regulatory T cells in long-lasting Graves disease. The time point was: persistent/refractory GD, antithyroid drugs over 5 years with positive TRAb. Scientists built the TCR library using RNA that was extracted from PBMCs. Library construction for TCR beta used iRepertoire HTBI primers and Arm-PCR of CDR3 regions. One entry per CDR3 protein, called by TCRdb with MiXCR from the multiplex PCR reads. The repertoire holds approximately 470,000 distinct CDR3 sequences, with around 20% as singletons. This specimen was peripheral blood mononuclear cells (PBMCs), taken when the disease was refractory, from a patient treated with antithyroid drugs. These receptors were collected from a female donor with Graves disease.

The V call is TRBV7-9, the J call TRBJ2-7, with TRBD2 identical over 8 bases. This CDR3 region has 15 residues. Trimming took 5 bases from V and 0 from J; bases not matched to a gene: 6. CDR1 and CDR2 (germline): SEHNR, FQNEAQ (reference sequence). CDR3 bases: TGTGCCAGCAGCACATCCGGGGGGGGCTCCTACGAGCAGTACTTC. Translating it yields CASSTSGGGSYEQYF.

This clonotype was recorded at least ten times. The chain uses TRBV30 and TRBJ1-6; D is uncertain. CDR1 GTSNPN and CDR2 SVGIG come from the germline V gene (reference sequence). CDR3 size: 16 residues. Trimming took off 3 bases at V and 9 bases at J, with 21 bases between the two ends. The CDR3: CAWSRTVRGPASPLHF. In nucleotides, the CDR3 is TGTGCCTGGAGCCGAACAGTGAGAGGCCCTGCTTCACCCCTCCACTTT.

The chain couples TRBV28 to TRBJ2-6; no firm D call. V lost 3 bases and J 0 bases, leaving 12 bases between the germline ends. The CDR3 spans 17 residues. Germline V gene sequence: CDR1 MDHEN, CDR2 SYDVKM. DNA of the CDR3: TGTGCCAGCAGTTTTTGGCTTCCCAGCTCTGGGGCCAACGTCCTGACTTTC. Amino acid sequence: CASSFWLPSSGANVLTF.

V is TRBV7-9 and J is TRBJ2-7; 7 nucleotides agree with TRBD2. Looked up from germline, CDR1 is SEHNR and CDR2 is FQNEAQ (reference sequence). There are 15 residues in the CDR3. Trimming took 8 bases from V and 2 from J; bases not matched to a gene: 12. The CDR3, as DNA: TGTGCCAGCCGCGGTTCCGGGGAGGGTCCCTACGAGCAGTACTTC. Translated, it gives CASRGSGEGPYEQYF.

In its sample, this clonotype was seen many times. CDR3 nucleotide sequence: TGTGCCAGCAGCCATAAAGCTTTCTTT. Amino acids: CASSHKAFF. The chain recombines TRBV2 with TRBJ1-1; D is ambiguous. CDR1 is SNHLY and CDR2 is FYNNEI in the germline V gene. Trimming pared 6 bases from V and 9 bases from J, leaving 5 bases between. This CDR3 has 9 amino acids.

This clonotype showed up many times. V gene TRBV24-1 combines with J gene TRBJ2-7; D unresolved. Germline CDR1 is KGHDR and CDR2 is SFDVKD. The CDR3 has 12 amino acids. Trimming removed 4 bases at V and 3 bases at J, with 6 bases between. The CDR3 region is CATSDLDYEQYF. DNA for the CDR3: TGTGCCACCAGTGACCTCGACTACGAGCAGTACTTC.

The chain carries TRBV19 and TRBJ2-2; D ambiguous. The V gene lost 6 bases and the J gene lost 4 bases, with 3 bases spanning the gap. Per the germline V gene, CDR1 is LNHDA and CDR2 is SQIVND (reference sequence). The CDR3 has 11 residues. CDR3 sequence reads: CASRFTGELFF. In DNA form, the CDR3 reads TGTGCCAGTAGATTCACCGGGGAGCTGTTTTTT.

The gene calls are TRBV6-9 and TRBJ2-7, with 7 bases lining up with TRBD1. CDR1 and CDR2 from the germline V gene are MNHGY and SVAAGI. Trimming took 3 bases from V and 5 from J; bases not matched to a gene: 10. This CDR3 is built from 15 residues. CDR3 loop: CASSYSPGGLNEQYF. CDR3 DNA sequence: TGTGCCAGCAGTTACTCTCCAGGGGGTTTGAACGAGCAGTACTTC.